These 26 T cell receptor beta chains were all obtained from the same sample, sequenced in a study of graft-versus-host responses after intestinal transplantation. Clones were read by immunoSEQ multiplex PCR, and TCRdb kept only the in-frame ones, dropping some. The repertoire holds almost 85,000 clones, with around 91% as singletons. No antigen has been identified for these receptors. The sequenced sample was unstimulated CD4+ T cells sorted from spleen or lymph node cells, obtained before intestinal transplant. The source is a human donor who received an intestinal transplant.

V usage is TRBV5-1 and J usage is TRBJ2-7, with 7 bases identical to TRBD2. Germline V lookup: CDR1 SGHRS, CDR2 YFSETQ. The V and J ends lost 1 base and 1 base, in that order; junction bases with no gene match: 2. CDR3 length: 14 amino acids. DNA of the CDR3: TGCGCCAGCAGCTTGCGGGGGGAATCCTACGAGCAGTACTTC. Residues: CASSLRGESYEQYF. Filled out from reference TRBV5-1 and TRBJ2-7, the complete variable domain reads KAGVTQTPRYLIKTRGQQVTLSCSPISGHRSVSWYQQTPGQGLQFLFEYFSETQRNKGNFPGRFSGRQFSNSRSEMNVSTLELGDSALYLCASSLRGESYEQYFGPGTRLTVT.

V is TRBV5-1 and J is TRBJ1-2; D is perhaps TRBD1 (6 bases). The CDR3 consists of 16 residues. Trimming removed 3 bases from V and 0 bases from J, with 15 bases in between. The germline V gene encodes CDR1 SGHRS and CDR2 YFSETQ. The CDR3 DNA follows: TGCGCCAGCAGCTCAACACAGGGAGCCCCTAACTATGGCTACACCTTC. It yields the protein CASSSTQGAPNYGYTF.

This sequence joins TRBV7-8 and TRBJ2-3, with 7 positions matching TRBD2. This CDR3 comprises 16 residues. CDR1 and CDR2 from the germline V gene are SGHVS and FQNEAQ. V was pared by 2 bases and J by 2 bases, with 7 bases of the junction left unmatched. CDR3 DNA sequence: TGTGCCAGCAGCTTATCGGCTAGCGGATTCACAGATACGCAGTATTTT. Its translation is CASSLSASGFTDTQYF. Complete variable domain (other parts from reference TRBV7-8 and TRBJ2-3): GAGVSQSPRYKVAKRGQDVALRCDPISGHVSLFWYQQALGQGPEFLTYFQNEAQLDKSGLPSDRFFAERPEGSVSTLKIQRTQQEDSAVYLCASSLSASGFTDTQYFGPGTRLTVL.

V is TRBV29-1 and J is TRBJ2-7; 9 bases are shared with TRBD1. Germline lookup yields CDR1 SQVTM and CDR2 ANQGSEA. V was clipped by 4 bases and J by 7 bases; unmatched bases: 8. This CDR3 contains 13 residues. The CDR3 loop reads CSVGAGQGGEQYF. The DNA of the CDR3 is TGCAGCGTTGGCGCGGGACAGGGCGGTGAGCAGTACTTC.

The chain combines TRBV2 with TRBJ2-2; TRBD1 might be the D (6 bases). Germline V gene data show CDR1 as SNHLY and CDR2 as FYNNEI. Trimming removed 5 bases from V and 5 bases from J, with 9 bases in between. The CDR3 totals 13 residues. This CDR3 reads CASSQGRTGELFF. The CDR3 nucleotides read TGTGCCAGCAGTCAGGGGCGGACCGGGGAGCTGTTTTTT.

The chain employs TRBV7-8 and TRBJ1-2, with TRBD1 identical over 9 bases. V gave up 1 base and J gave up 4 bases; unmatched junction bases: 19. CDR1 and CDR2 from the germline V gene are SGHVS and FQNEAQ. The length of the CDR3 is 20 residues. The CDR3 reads CASSLVKPRGQGIEGYGYTF. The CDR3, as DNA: TGTGCCAGCAGCTTAGTTAAACCTAGGGGACAGGGTATCGAGGGCTATGGCTACACCTTC.

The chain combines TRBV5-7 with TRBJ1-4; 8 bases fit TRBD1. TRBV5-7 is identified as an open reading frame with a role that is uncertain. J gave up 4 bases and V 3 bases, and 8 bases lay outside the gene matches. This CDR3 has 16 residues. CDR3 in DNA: TGTGCCAGCAGCTCGGACCCGGGACAGGATAATGAAAAACTGTTTTTT. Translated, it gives CASSSDPGQDNEKLFF.

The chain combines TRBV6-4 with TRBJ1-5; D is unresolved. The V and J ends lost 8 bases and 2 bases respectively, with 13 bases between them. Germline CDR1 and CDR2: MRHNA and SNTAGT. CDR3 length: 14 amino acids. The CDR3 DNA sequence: TGTGCCAGCTCCCCGGTCTTTGGCAATCAGCCCCAGCATTTT. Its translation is CASSPVFGNQPQHF.

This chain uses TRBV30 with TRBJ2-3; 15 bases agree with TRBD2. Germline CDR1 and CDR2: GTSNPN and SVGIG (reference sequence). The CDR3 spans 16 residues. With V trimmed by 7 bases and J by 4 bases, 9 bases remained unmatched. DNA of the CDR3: TGTGCCTCGCAATACCGGACTAGCGGGGGGGCAGATACGCAGTATTTT. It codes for CASQYRTSGGADTQYF.

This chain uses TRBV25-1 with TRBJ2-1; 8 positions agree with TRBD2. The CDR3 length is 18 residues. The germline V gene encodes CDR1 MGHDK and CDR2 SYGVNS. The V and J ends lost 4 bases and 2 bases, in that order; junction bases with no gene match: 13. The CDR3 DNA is TGTGCCAGCAGTGCAGCAACACCGGGACTAGGGACCTACAATGAGCAGTTCTTC. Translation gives CASSAATPGLGTYNEQFF.

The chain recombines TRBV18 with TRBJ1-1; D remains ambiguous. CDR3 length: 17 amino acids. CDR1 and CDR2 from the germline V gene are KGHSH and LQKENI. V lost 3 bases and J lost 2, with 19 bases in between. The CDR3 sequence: CASSPSSEGPSNTEAFF. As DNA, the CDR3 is TGTGCCAGCTCACCTTCTTCGGAGGGTCCCTCCAACACTGAAGCTTTCTTT.

CDR3: CASSDEGYEQYF. The CDR3 nucleotides read TGTGCCAGCAGTGACGAGGGCTACGAGCAGTACTTC. The V gene is TRBV25-1, the J gene TRBJ2-7; TRBD2 might be the D (5 bases). Trimming cost V 3 bases and J 3 bases, with 6 bases left between them. The CDR3 sequence is 12 residues long. Germline V gene sequence: CDR1 MGHDK, CDR2 SYGVNS.

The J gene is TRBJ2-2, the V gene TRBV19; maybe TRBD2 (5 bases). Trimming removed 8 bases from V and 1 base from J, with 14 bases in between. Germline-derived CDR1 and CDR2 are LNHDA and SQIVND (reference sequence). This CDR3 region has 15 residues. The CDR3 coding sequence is TGTGCCAGTTCGCCGAAGCGGCTGAACACCGGGGAGCTGTTTTTT. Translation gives CASSPKRLNTGELFF.

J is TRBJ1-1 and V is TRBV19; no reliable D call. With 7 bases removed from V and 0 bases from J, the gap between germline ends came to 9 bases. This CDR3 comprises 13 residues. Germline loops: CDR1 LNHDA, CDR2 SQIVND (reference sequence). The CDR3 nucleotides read TGTGCCAGTACCGCACAGATGAACACTGAAGCTTTCTTT. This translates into CASTAQMNTEAFF.

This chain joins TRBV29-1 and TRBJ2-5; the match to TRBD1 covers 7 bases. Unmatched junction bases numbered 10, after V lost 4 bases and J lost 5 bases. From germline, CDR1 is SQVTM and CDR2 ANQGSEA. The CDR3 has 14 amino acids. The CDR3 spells CSVAETGLTETQYF. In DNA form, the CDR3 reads TGCAGCGTTGCGGAGACAGGGTTAACGGAGACCCAGTACTTC.

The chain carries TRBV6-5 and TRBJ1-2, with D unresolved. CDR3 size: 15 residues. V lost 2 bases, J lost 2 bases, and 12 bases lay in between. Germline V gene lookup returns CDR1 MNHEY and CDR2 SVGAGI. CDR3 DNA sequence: TGTGCCAGCAGTTACAATTGGCAGAAAAACTATGGCTACACCTTC. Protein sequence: CASSYNWQKNYGYTF.

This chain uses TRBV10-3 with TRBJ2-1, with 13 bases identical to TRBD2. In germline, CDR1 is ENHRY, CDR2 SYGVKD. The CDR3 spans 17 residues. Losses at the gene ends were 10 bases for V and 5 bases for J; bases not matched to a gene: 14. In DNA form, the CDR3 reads TGTGCCAATAGTGTTGCGGGACTAGCGGGGACCAACAATGAGCAGTTCTTC. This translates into CANSVAGLAGTNNEQFF.

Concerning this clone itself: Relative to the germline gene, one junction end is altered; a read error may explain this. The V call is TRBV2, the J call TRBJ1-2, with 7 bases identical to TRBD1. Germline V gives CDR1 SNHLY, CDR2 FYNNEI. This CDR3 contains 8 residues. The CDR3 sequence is CASSGQGF. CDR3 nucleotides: TGTGCCAGCAGTGGACAGGGTTTC.

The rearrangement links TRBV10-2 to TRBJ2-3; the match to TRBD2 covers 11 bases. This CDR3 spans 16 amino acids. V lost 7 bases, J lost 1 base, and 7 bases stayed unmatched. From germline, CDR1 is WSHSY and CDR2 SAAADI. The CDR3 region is CASNPELAGGTDTQYF. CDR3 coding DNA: TGCGCCAGCAATCCCGAACTAGCGGGGGGCACAGATACGCAGTATTTT.

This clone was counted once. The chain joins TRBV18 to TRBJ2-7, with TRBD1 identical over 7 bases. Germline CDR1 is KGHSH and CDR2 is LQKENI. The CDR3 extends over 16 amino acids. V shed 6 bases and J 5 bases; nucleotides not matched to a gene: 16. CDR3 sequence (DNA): TGTGCCAGCTCGCCTAACACGAAAAACAGGGGCAACGAGCAGTACTTC. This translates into CASSPNTKNRGNEQYF.

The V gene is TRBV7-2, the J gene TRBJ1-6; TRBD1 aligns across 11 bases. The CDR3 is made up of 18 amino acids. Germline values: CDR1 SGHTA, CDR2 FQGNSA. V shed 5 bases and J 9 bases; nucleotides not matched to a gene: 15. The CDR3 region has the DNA TGTGCCAGCAGCGAGGACAGGGGGCCCATGTGGGGGAGTTCACCCCTCCACTTT. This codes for CASSEDRGPMWGSSPLHF.

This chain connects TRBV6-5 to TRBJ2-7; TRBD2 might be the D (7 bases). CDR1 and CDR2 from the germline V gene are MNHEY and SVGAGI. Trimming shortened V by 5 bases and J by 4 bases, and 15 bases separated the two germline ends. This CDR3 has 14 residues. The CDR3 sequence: CASSPGGLGYEQYF. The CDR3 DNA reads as TGTGCCAGCAGTCCCGGGGGGCTAGGGTACGAGCAGTACTTC.

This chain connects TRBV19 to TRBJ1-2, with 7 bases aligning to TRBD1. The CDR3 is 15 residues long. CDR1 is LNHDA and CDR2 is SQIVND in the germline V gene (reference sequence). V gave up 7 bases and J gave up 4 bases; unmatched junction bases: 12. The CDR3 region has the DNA TGTGCCAGTAAGAAGGCGGGACAGATCGCCTATGGCTACACCTTC. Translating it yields CASKKAGQIAYGYTF.

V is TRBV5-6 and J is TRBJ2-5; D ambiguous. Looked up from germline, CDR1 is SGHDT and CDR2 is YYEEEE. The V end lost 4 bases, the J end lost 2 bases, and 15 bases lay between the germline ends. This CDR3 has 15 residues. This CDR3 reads CASSQRGPVQETQYF. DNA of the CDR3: TGTGCCAGCAGCCAGAGAGGTCCGGTACAAGAGACCCAGTACTTC.

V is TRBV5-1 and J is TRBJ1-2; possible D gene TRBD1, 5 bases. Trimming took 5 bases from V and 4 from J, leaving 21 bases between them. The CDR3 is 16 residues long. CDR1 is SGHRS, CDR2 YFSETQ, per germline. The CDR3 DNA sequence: TGCGCCAGCAGTCCCGGAGAACAGGCGGTCCCCTATGGCTACACCTTC. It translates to CASSPGEQAVPYGYTF. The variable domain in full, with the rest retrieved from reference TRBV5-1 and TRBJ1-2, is KAGVTQTPRYLIKTRGQQVTLSCSPISGHRSVSWYQQTPGQGLQFLFEYFSETQRNKGNFPGRFSGRQFSNSRSEMNVSTLELGDSALYLCASSPGEQAVPYGYTFGSGTRLTVV.

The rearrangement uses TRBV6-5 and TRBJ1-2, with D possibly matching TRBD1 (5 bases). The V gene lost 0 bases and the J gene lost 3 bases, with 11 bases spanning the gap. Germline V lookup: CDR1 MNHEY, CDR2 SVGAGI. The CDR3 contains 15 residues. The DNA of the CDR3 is TGTGCCAGCAGTTACTCCCAGGGTGTGGACTATGGCTACACCTTC. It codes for CASSYSQGVDYGYTF.